The 21 T cell receptor beta chains presented below share a single source sample, sequenced in a study of T cell responses to AZD1222 COVID-19 vaccine. The assay was immunoSEQ multiplex PCR, and TCRdb's table has in-frame clones only and misses some. Of approximately 150,000 clones listed, about 89% are singletons. Specimen: peripheral blood, collected on day 0 of AZD1222 vaccination. The receptors come from an adult in good health.

The chain recombines TRBV7-8 with TRBJ2-1; 7 bases agree with TRBD2. There are 14 residues in the CDR3. The germline V gene encodes CDR1 SGHVS and CDR2 FQNEAQ. V dropped 4 bases and J dropped 6; count of bases not matched to a gene: 6. The CDR3 protein is CASSSLPGGNEQFF. The CDR3 coding sequence is TGTGCCAGCAGCTCACTTCCGGGGGGCAATGAGCAGTTCTTC.

The chain is built from TRBV19 and TRBJ2-7; 7 bases are shared with TRBD1. CDR3 length equals 13 residues. J gave up 0 bases and V 5 bases, and 1 base lay outside the gene matches. The germline V gene has CDR1 LNHDA and CDR2 SQIVND (reference sequence). CDR3 protein: CASSAGGSYEQYF. For the CDR3, the DNA is TGTGCCAGTAGTGCAGGGGGCTCCTACGAGCAGTACTTC.

The chain couples TRBV5-1 to TRBJ2-5, with TRBD2 matching 8 bases. Germline V gene data show CDR1 as SGHRS and CDR2 as YFSETQ. J was trimmed by 5 bases and V by 0 bases; bases with no gene match: 6. This CDR3 comprises 15 residues. CDR3 DNA: TGCGCCAGCAGCTTGGGGGGCGGGGGGCAGGAGACCCAGTACTTC. Amino acid sequence: CASSLGGGGQETQYF. Supplemented by reference TRBV5-1 and TRBJ2-5, the full variable domain reads KAGVTQTPRYLIKTRGQQVTLSCSPISGHRSVSWYQQTPGQGLQFLFEYFSETQRNKGNFPGRFSGRQFSNSRSEMNVSTLELGDSALYLCASSLGGGGQETQYFGPGTRLLVL.

The V and J genes are TRBV6-9 and TRBJ2-7; D might be TRBD1 (6 bases). CDR1 and CDR2 from the germline V gene are MNHGY and SVAAGI. This CDR3 comprises 13 residues. V was trimmed by 6 bases and J by 5 bases, leaving 14 bases between them. Written as DNA, the CDR3 is TGTGCCAGCAGGACGGCCCGGGACAACGAGCAGTACTTC. Protein: CASRTARDNEQYF.

The chain is built from TRBV7-2 and TRBJ2-5; 7 bases match TRBD1. The germline V gene encodes CDR1 SGHTA and CDR2 FQGNSA. V gave up 5 bases and J gave up 3 bases; unmatched junction bases: 15. This CDR3 has 17 amino acids. DNA of the CDR3: TGTGCCAGCAGCCTCGCCTCGACAGGGCTGGCCAAAGAGACCCAGTACTTC. Translating it yields CASSLASTGLAKETQYF.

This chain links TRBV29-1 with TRBJ2-3; 7 bases map to TRBD1. The length of the CDR3 is 13 residues. Germline CDR1 and CDR2: SQVTM and ANQGSEA. The junction had 5 bases not matched to a gene; V was cut back by 6 bases and J by 2 bases. CDR3 sequence reads: CSVRTGYTDTQYF. The CDR3 bases are TGCAGCGTCAGGACAGGTTACACAGATACGCAGTATTTT.

The chain joins TRBV24-1 to TRBJ1-2, with D perhaps TRBD1 (5 bases). V shed 0 bases and J shed 3 bases, with 7 bases lying between them. This CDR3 is built from 14 residues. Germline V gene sequence: CDR1 KGHDR, CDR2 SFDVKD. The CDR3 spells CATSDLLRDYGYTF. The CDR3 DNA sequence: TGTGCCACCAGTGATTTGCTCAGGGACTATGGCTACACCTTC.

This chain connects TRBV5-1 to TRBJ2-1, with 7 bases fitting TRBD1. The length of the CDR3 is 12 residues. Trimming took 1 base from V and 12 from J; bases not matched to a gene: 4. Germline CDR1 and CDR2: SGHRS and YFSETQ. CDR3: CASSLPGTVQFF. The CDR3 DNA is TGCGCCAGCAGCTTGCCGGGGACAGTGCAGTTCTTC.

This clone was seen a single time. The chain is built from TRBV10-3 and TRBJ1-2, with no clear D. The length of the CDR3 is 14 residues. Per germline, CDR1 ENHRY and CDR2 SYGVKD. Between the trimmed V and J ends, which lost 2 bases and 4 bases, there was a span of 11 bases. The CDR3 loop is CAISEPRTVYGYTF. The CDR3 DNA reads as TGTGCCATCAGTGAGCCCAGGACGGTCTATGGCTACACCTTC.

The V and J genes are TRBV6-5 and TRBJ1-1; the D is unclear. V was shortened by 0 bases and J by 1 base, with 12 bases between the two germline ends. This CDR3 spans 16 amino acids. Germline V gene lookup returns CDR1 MNHEY and CDR2 SVGAGI. The CDR3 DNA sequence: TGTGCCAGCAGTTACTCGACCATCCGACAGAACACTGAAGCTTTCTTT. Its protein is CASSYSTIRQNTEAFF.

The chain combines TRBV6-2 or TRBV6-3 with TRBJ2-7, with 10 nucleotides matching TRBD1. There are 17 residues in the CDR3. Germline V gene data show CDR1 as MNHEY and CDR2 as SVGEGT. J was trimmed by 3 bases and V by 6 bases; bases with no gene match: 14. The CDR3 sequence is CASSPIAHGTGVYEQYF. CDR3 nucleotides: TGTGCCAGCAGCCCCATCGCGCACGGGACAGGGGTCTACGAGCAGTACTTC.

The chain carries TRBV7-2 and TRBJ1-6; D call uncertain. The CDR3 runs 14 residues. Germline CDR1 and CDR2: SGHTA and FQGNSA. V was clipped by 0 bases and J by 8 bases, with 8 bases between them. In nucleotides, the CDR3 is TGTGCCAGCAGCTTAGCAGGGATATATTCACCCCTCCACTTT. Translated, it gives CASSLAGIYSPLHF.

This rearrangement joins TRBV12-5 to TRBJ1-6; 10 nucleotides align to TRBD1. The CDR3 consists of 14 residues. Germline CDR1 LGHNT, CDR2 FRNRAP. After removal of 7 bases from V and 10 bases from J, the junction contained 7 bases not matched to a gene. CDR3 in amino acids: CASARDRGASPLHF. DNA for the CDR3: TGTGCTAGTGCCCGGGACAGGGGAGCATCACCCCTCCACTTT.

V is TRBV6-5 and J is TRBJ2-7; TRBD2 matches 8 bases. The CDR3 sequence is 15 residues long. The V and J ends lost 2 bases and 2 bases, in that order; junction bases with no gene match: 5. Germline-derived CDR1 and CDR2 are MNHEY and SVGAGI. The CDR3 DNA follows: TGTGCCAGCAGTTACGGTACGGGGGGGGCCTACGAGCAGTACTTC. Protein product: CASSYGTGGAYEQYF.

The table lists this clone with a count of one. The V gene is TRBV2, the J gene TRBJ2-7; 7 bases agree with TRBD1. The CDR3 totals 12 residues. Germline-derived CDR1 and CDR2 are SNHLY and FYNNEI. With V trimmed by 9 bases and J by 1 base, 3 bases remained unmatched. The CDR3 sequence: CASAQGSYEQYF. In DNA form, the CDR3 reads TGTGCCAGTGCACAGGGGTCCTACGAGCAGTACTTC.

The V call is TRBV19, the J call TRBJ2-1; 7 nucleotides align to TRBD2. After removal of 4 bases from V and 9 bases from J, the junction contained 21 bases not matched to a gene. Germline V gives CDR1 LNHDA, CDR2 SQIVND (reference sequence). The CDR3 totals 18 residues. The CDR3 protein is CASSTMWTGTTVLGEQFF. The CDR3 bases are TGTGCCAGTAGTACAATGTGGACCGGGACTACCGTTCTGGGTGAGCAGTTCTTC.

This clone was seen more than once but under ten times. The chain carries TRBV2 and TRBJ2-3; D might be TRBD1 or TRBD2, each matching 5 bases. With 6 bases removed from V and 0 bases from J, the gap between germline ends came to 10 bases. Germline V gives CDR1 SNHLY, CDR2 FYNNEI. The CDR3 has 14 residues. CDR3 sequence reads: CASRGEFSTDTQYF. In DNA form, the CDR3 reads TGTGCCAGCAGGGGGGAGTTTAGCACAGATACGCAGTATTTT.

This clone was seen a handful of times. V usage is TRBV7-2 and J usage is TRBJ1-6; D is unresolved. Germline CDR1 is SGHTA and CDR2 is FQGNSA. V shed 1 base and J shed 10 bases, with 11 bases lying between them. This CDR3 region has 14 residues. The CDR3 here is CASSLVPKPSPLHF. DNA of the CDR3: TGTGCCAGCAGCTTAGTCCCAAAGCCATCACCCCTCCACTTT.

The V call is TRBV27, the J call TRBJ1-6; D perhaps matches TRBD1 (6 bases). The V gene lost 9 bases and the J gene lost 3 bases, with 12 bases spanning the gap. The germline V gene encodes CDR1 MNHEY and CDR2 SMNVEV (reference sequence). CDR3 length equals 14 residues. This CDR3 reads CASSGESYNSPLHF. The CDR3 region has the DNA TGTGCCAGTTCAGGGGAAAGCTATAATTCACCCCTCCACTTT.

This clone appeared once. This rearrangement joins TRBV7-9 to TRBJ2-2; D is unresolved. CDR3 length: 15 residues. V was pared by 2 bases and J by 0 bases, with 7 bases between. Germline V lookup: CDR1 SEHNR, CDR2 FQNEAQ (reference sequence). The CDR3 loop is CASSLSGSNTGELFF. The CDR3 DNA reads TGTGCCAGCAGCTTAAGTGGGTCGAACACCGGGGAGCTGTTTTTT. The entire variable domain, with the rest obtained from reference TRBV7-9 and TRBJ2-2, is as follows: DTGVSQNPRHKITKRGQNVTFRCDPISEHNRLYWYRQTLGQGPEFLTYFQNEAQLEKSRLLSDRFSAERPKGSFSTLEIQRTEQGDSAMYLCASSLSGSNTGELFFGEGSRLTVL.

V is TRBV11-3 and J is TRBJ2-1, with unresolved D. V lost 4 bases, J lost 0 bases, and 13 bases lay in between. The CDR3 sequence is 16 residues long. CDR1 and CDR2 from the germline V gene are SGHNT and YENEEA. The CDR3 DNA reads as TGTGCCAGCAGCTCGAGTTTCAAGAGCTCCTACAATGAGCAGTTCTTC. Its translation is CASSSSFKSSYNEQFF.